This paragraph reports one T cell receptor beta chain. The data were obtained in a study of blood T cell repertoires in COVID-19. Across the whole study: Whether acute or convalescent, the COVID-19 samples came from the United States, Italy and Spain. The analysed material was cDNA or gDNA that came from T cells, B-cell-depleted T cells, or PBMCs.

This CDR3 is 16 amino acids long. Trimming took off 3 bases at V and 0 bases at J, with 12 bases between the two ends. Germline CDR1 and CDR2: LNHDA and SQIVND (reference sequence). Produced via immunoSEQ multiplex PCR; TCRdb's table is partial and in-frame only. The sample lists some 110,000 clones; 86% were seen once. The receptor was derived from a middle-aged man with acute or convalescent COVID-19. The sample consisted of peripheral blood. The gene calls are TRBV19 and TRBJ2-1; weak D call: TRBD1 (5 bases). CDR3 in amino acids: CASSIRQGPSYNEQFF. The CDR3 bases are TGTGCCAGTAGTATTCGGCAGGGCCCCTCCTACAATGAGCAGTTCTTC.